One sample yielded the 9 T cell receptor beta chains listed below, sequenced in a study of T-cell memory formation after mild COVID-19. TCRdb analysed the 5' RACE reads with MiXCR anew, one entry per CDR3 protein. The sample records over 120,000 distinct CDR3 sequences, roughly a fifth being singletons. The sample comprised PBMCs or a T cell subset sorted from them (not recorded which). Every receptor here comes from an adult woman who had mild COVID-19 (a few samples of this study predate the infection). Cell type and time point are not known.

The chain has TRBV5-1 and TRBJ2-5, with D perhaps TRBD1 (6 bases). V was pared by 7 bases and J by 5 bases, with 18 bases between. The CDR3 runs to 14 residues. The V gene's germline CDR1 is SGHRS and CDR2 YFSETQ. The CDR3 protein is CASGVQGEKETQYF. CDR3 in DNA: TGCGCCAGCGGCGTACAGGGAGAAAAGGAGACCCAGTACTTC.

V and J are TRBV30 and TRBJ2-3, with 11 bases aligning to TRBD2. The CDR3 sequence is 15 residues long. Germline loops: CDR1 GTSNPN, CDR2 SVGIG (reference sequence). After removal of 3 bases from V and 4 bases from J, the junction contained 6 bases not matched to a gene. DNA for the CDR3: TGTGCCTGGAGCCCGGGACTAGCGGAGGCAGATACGCAGTATTTT. Translating gives CAWSPGLAEADTQYF.

V is TRBV5-1 and J is TRBJ1-5; D may be TRBD1 (5 bases). The germline V and J ends were trimmed by 2 bases and 1 base, with 10 bases remaining between them. Germline CDR1 and CDR2: SGHRS and YFSETQ. CDR3 size: 15 residues. The CDR3 is CASSLSGLSNQPQHF. The CDR3 region has the DNA TGCGCCAGCAGCTTATCAGGGTTGAGCAATCAGCCCCAGCATTTT.

The chain couples TRBV12-3 or TRBV12-4 to TRBJ1-6; D gene ambiguous. Trimming pared 1 base from V and 9 bases from J, leaving 7 bases between. This CDR3 has 13 amino acids. CDR3 DNA: TGTGCCAGCAGTTTAGATTGGGTTTCACCCCTCCACTTT. It encodes CASSLDWVSPLHF.

The chain combines TRBV5-1 with TRBJ2-5, with TRBD1 identical over 7 bases. The germline V gene has CDR1 SGHRS and CDR2 YFSETQ. The CDR3 consists of 15 residues. V was clipped by 4 bases and J by 3 bases; unmatched bases: 9. The CDR3 bases are TGCGCCAGCAGCACAGACAGGGTCCTCAAAGAGACCCAGTACTTC. It yields the protein CASSTDRVLKETQYF.

The chain recombines TRBV18 with TRBJ2-1; TRBD2 agrees at 9 bases. J was trimmed by 2 bases and V by 3 bases; bases with no gene match: 8. CDR3 length: 17 amino acids. Germline CDR1 reads KGHSH; CDR2 reads LQKENI. The CDR3 DNA follows: TGTGCCAGCTCACCCCCGGGACTAGCTTGGACCTACAATGAGCAGTTCTTC. Translating gives CASSPPGLAWTYNEQFF.

V gene TRBV10-3 combines with J gene TRBJ2-5, with TRBD1 identical over 8 bases. There are 15 residues in the CDR3. CDR1 is ENHRY, CDR2 SYGVKD, per germline. J was trimmed by 5 bases and V by 2 bases; bases with no gene match: 7. Written as DNA, the CDR3 is TGTGCCATCAGTGAGCCCCGGACAGGGCTGGAGACCCAGTACTTC. It yields the protein CAISEPRTGLETQYF.

This chain uses TRBV5-6 with TRBJ2-4; tentatively, D is TRBD2 (5 bases). The CDR3 runs 16 residues. CDR1 SGHDT and CDR2 YYEEEE come from the germline V gene. The V gene lost 4 bases and the J gene lost 7 bases, with 21 bases spanning the gap. The CDR3: CASSPAKARVLNIQYF. The CDR3, as DNA: TGTGCCAGCAGCCCTGCGAAGGCGCGGGTCTTGAACATTCAGTACTTC.

The chain links TRBV5-1 to TRBJ1-5; D might be TRBD1 (5 bases). Between the trimmed V and J ends, which lost 0 bases and 4 bases, there was a span of 11 bases. There are 15 residues in the CDR3. Per germline, CDR1 SGHRS and CDR2 YFSETQ. CDR3 sequence: CASSLAGAQNQPQHF. In DNA, the CDR3 is TGCGCCAGCAGCTTGGCCGGGGCGCAAAATCAGCCCCAGCATTTT.